Sequencing of this T cell receptor beta chain was carried out in a study of metastatic and nonmetastatic thyroid tumors. CDR3 length: 22 amino acids. Germline CDR1 MNHEY, CDR2 SVGEGT. Each patient came to thyroid surgery without any prior treatment (of any kind). TCRdb ran MiXCR on the PCR reads. This table has 90,000 or so clones, around 9.1% appearing once. A note on this clone: The germline gene is not matched at one end of the junction; a read error may be the cause.

The sample was blood. The TCR sequence derives from a female donor with papillary thyroid cancer or a benign thyroid nodule (not recorded which). Some clones in this sample may be carry-over from other donors' samples. This rearrangement joins TRBV6-2 or TRBV6-3 to TRBJ2-2; 13 bases are a match to TRBD2. As DNA, the CDR3 is TGTGCCAGCAGTTACTCGGGTTCGGGACTAGCGGGGTTTTTTCCGAACACCGGGGAGCTGCTTTTT. This translates into CASSYSGSGLAGFFPNTGELLF.